This passage covers 23 T cell receptor beta chains from one sample sequenced in a study of T cell changes during pregnancy in multiple sclerosis. Sequencing used immunoSEQ multiplex PCR; TCRdb keeps in-frame clones, though not all of them. The data hold over 50,000 clones, with around 87% observed a single time. Sequenced material: peripheral blood from another person, used as feeder cells. These receptors were taken from a human donor whose cells served as feeder cells for cultures in a pregnancy study.

The CDR3 reads CASSPRTGDYGYTF. In DNA form, the CDR3 reads TGTGCCAGCTCACCTAGGACAGGGGACTATGGCTACACCTTC. The V call is TRBV18, the J call TRBJ1-2; TRBD1 agrees at 9 bases. The V gene end was trimmed by 3 bases and the J gene end by 3 bases; junction bases not matched to a gene: 2. The V gene's germline CDR1 is KGHSH and CDR2 LQKENI. The CDR3 sequence is 14 residues long. The whole variable domain, filled in from reference TRBV18 and TRBJ1-2, reads NAGVMQNPRHLVRRRGQEARLRCSPMKGHSHVYWYRQLPEEGLKFMVYLQKENIIDESGMPKERFSAEFPKEGPSILRIQQVVRGDSAAYFCASSPRTGDYGYTFGSGTRLTVV.

V usage is TRBV6-4 and J usage is TRBJ2-1; the match to TRBD2 covers 7 bases. Germline CDR1 is MRHNA and CDR2 is SNTAGT. Trimming took 3 bases from V and 8 from J; bases not matched to a gene: 7. The length of the CDR3 is 14 residues. CDR3: CASSERGDRDEQFF. In DNA, the CDR3 is TGTGCCAGCAGTGAACGGGGGGACCGGGATGAGCAGTTCTTC.

This clone was counted between two and nine times. The gene calls are TRBV18 and TRBJ2-3, with 8 bases that match TRBD2. The V gene end was trimmed by 2 bases and the J gene end by 3 bases; junction bases not matched to a gene: 13. CDR1 is KGHSH, CDR2 LQKENI, per germline. The CDR3 contains 18 residues. CDR3 nucleotide sequence: TGTGCCAGCTCACCAGGTTTAACGGGGGGGCCTGCGACAGATACGCAGTATTTT. Its translation is CASSPGLTGGPATDTQYF.

The gene calls are TRBV7-7 and TRBJ2-1; 12 bases agree with TRBD2. Unmatched junction bases numbered 3, after V lost 2 bases and J lost 7 bases. This CDR3 spans 15 amino acids. CDR1 SSHAT and CDR2 FNYEAQ come from the germline V gene (reference sequence). CDR3 amino acids: CASSLLAGGPNEQFF. The CDR3 DNA reads as TGTGCCAGCAGCTTACTAGCGGGGGGGCCTAATGAGCAGTTCTTC.

This rearrangement joins TRBV28 to TRBJ2-7, with D possibly matching TRBD1 (6 bases). Germline V CDR1 and CDR2: MDHEN, SYDVKM. V was cut by 2 bases and J by 7 bases, with 15 bases left in between. The CDR3 sequence is 14 residues long. The chain's CDR3 is CASSLRQGRREQYF. The CDR3, as DNA: TGTGCCAGCAGTTTACGGCAGGGGCGGAGGGAGCAGTACTTC.

V gene TRBV19 combines with J gene TRBJ1-1; D uncertain. Germline lookup yields CDR1 LNHDA and CDR2 SQIVND (reference sequence). The CDR3 runs 13 residues. Trimming cost V 5 bases and J 0 bases, with 7 bases left between them. CDR3 DNA: TGTGCCAGTAGTGTGGGCTTGAACACTGAAGCTTTCTTT. Protein product: CASSVGLNTEAFF.

This chain uses TRBV5-4 with TRBJ1-4, with 11 bases matching TRBD1. Per germline, CDR1 SGHNT and CDR2 YYREEE (reference sequence). V gave up 5 bases and J gave up 10 bases; unmatched junction bases: 4. This CDR3 comprises 13 residues. The DNA of the CDR3 is TGTGCCAGCAGTGAGGGACAGGGGGGAAAACTGTTTTTT. Translating gives CASSEGQGGKLFF.

The chain uses TRBV7-3 and TRBJ2-7; 9 bases map to TRBD1. This CDR3 comprises 12 residues. Per the germline V gene, CDR1 is SGHTA and CDR2 is FQGTGA. The J segment lost 2 bases and the V segment lost 8 bases, leaving 1 base of the junction unmatched. The CDR3 spells CASGTGTYEQYF. CDR3 nucleotides: TGTGCCAGCGGGACAGGGACCTACGAGCAGTACTTC.

The gene calls are TRBV5-6 and TRBJ2-3, with TRBD1 matching over 11 bases. CDR3 length equals 16 residues. Trimming took 4 bases from V and 2 from J; bases not matched to a gene: 6. CDR1 is SGHDT, CDR2 YYEEEE, per germline. The CDR3 sequence: CASSGGTGGPTDTQYF. CDR3 DNA: TGTGCCAGCAGCGGGGGGACAGGGGGACCCACAGATACGCAGTATTTT.

This rearrangement joins TRBV7-2 to TRBJ2-7; 9 nucleotides agree with TRBD1. The CDR3 extends over 15 amino acids. Germline V lookup: CDR1 SGHTA, CDR2 FQGNSA. Trimming at V came to 1 base and at J to 3 bases, leaving 4 bases not matched to a gene. Here the CDR3 reads CASSLGTGENYEQYF. Written as DNA, the CDR3 is TGTGCCAGCAGCTTAGGGACAGGGGAAAACTACGAGCAGTACTTC.

This chain joins TRBV2 and TRBJ2-2, with D unresolved. This CDR3 is 14 amino acids long. Germline V gene sequence: CDR1 SNHLY, CDR2 FYNNEI. Trimming shortened V by 4 bases and J by 4 bases, and 10 bases separated the two germline ends. The chain's CDR3 is CASSAEFSTGELFF. The CDR3, as DNA: TGTGCCAGCAGTGCGGAGTTTAGCACCGGGGAGCTGTTTTTT.

This sequence joins TRBV4-3 and TRBJ1-2, with 7 bases fitting TRBD1. The CDR3 loop spans 15 amino acids. The V and J ends lost 2 bases and 4 bases, in that order; junction bases with no gene match: 7. Germline V gives CDR1 LGHNA, CDR2 YSLEER. CDR3 DNA: TGCGCCAGCAGCCAACATACAGGGGCTGGCTATGGCTACACCTTC. This translates into CASSQHTGAGYGYTF.

For this clone: The sample has other DNA sequences that encode this CDR3 too. The chain has TRBV5-4 and TRBJ1-2; no reliable D call. Trimming took off 0 bases at V and 7 bases at J, with 4 bases between the two ends. The length of the CDR3 is 11 residues. The germline V gene has CDR1 SGHNT and CDR2 YYREEE (reference sequence). The DNA of the CDR3 is TGTGCCAGCAGCTTGGAAGGTGGCTACACCTTC. As protein: CASSLEGGYTF.

The rearrangement links TRBV18 to TRBJ2-7; D perhaps matches TRBD2 (5 bases). CDR3 length: 13 amino acids. Between the trimmed V and J ends, which lost 2 bases and 6 bases, there was a span of 11 bases. Germline CDR1 and CDR2: KGHSH and LQKENI. The CDR3 DNA reads TGTGCCAGCTCACCAGGGGAGTTCCTCGAGCAGTACTTC. It codes for CASSPGEFLEQYF.

This chain links TRBV9 with TRBJ2-2; D gene uncertain. The CDR3 contains 13 residues. V lost 3 bases to trimming and J lost 5 bases, with 8 bases between them. The germline gives CDR1 SGDLS, CDR2 YYNGEE. The CDR3 sequence is CASSADGTGELFF. CDR3 bases: TGTGCCAGCAGCGCAGACGGAACCGGGGAGCTGTTTTTT.

V gene TRBV28 combines with J gene TRBJ2-6, with D unresolved. Germline CDR1 reads MDHEN; CDR2 reads SYDVKM. Trimming took 5 bases from V and 0 from J, leaving 8 bases between them. The CDR3 is 15 amino acids. CDR3 sequence reads: CASSPSRSGANVLTF. For the CDR3, the DNA is TGTGCCAGCAGTCCCTCACGCTCTGGGGCCAACGTCCTGACTTTC.

The gene calls are TRBV9 and TRBJ2-3, with unresolved D. Between the trimmed V and J ends, which lost 0 bases and 0 bases, there was a span of 14 bases. Germline V CDR1 and CDR2: SGDLS, YYNGEE. CDR3 length equals 17 residues. This CDR3 reads CASSVVGADPSTDTQYF. In nucleotides, the CDR3 is TGTGCCAGCAGCGTAGTTGGCGCGGATCCTAGCACAGATACGCAGTATTTT. Full variable domain (rest looked up from reference TRBV9 and TRBJ2-3): DSGVTQTPKHLITATGQRVTLRCSPRSGDLSVYWYQQSLDQGLQFLIQYYNGEERAKGNILERFSAQQFPDLHSELNLSSLELGDSALYFCASSVVGADPSTDTQYFGPGTRLTVL.

V is TRBV11-1 and J is TRBJ2-1; 9 bases agree with TRBD2. Germline values: CDR1 SGHAT, CDR2 FQDESV (reference sequence). The trim removed 3 bases at V and 1 base at J, leaving 4 bases unmatched. The CDR3 contains 16 residues. The CDR3 DNA is TGTGCCAGCAGCTTTACTAGCGGGTCGTCCTACAATGAGCAGTTCTTC. Protein: CASSFTSGSSYNEQFF.

The rearrangement uses TRBV7-9 and TRBJ1-1; D uncertain. CDR3 size: 13 residues. V lost 1 base and J lost 0, with 3 bases in between. Germline V gives CDR1 SEHNR, CDR2 FQNEAQ (reference sequence). For the CDR3, the DNA is TGTGCCAGCAGCTTAGTTTTGAACACTGAAGCTTTCTTT. This translates into CASSLVLNTEAFF.

This chain connects TRBV7-9 to TRBJ2-7; D perhaps matches TRBD1 (6 bases). Germline CDR1 SEHNR, CDR2 FQNEAQ (reference sequence). This CDR3 has 12 residues. V lost 5 bases and J 9 bases, leaving 14 bases between the germline ends. Written as DNA, the CDR3 is TGTGCCAGCAGCGCCTCAGGGGTGGCGCAGTACTTC. Amino acids: CASSASGVAQYF.

This clone was observed a handful of times. The rearrangement links TRBV19 to TRBJ1-1; tentatively, D is TRBD1 (5 bases). The CDR3 has 15 amino acids. CDR1 is LNHDA and CDR2 is SQIVND in the germline V gene (reference sequence). The V end was cut by 2 bases, the J end by 2 bases, with 12 bases between. CDR3 sequence: CASSILAGTNTEAFF. CDR3 bases: TGTGCCAGTAGTATACTTGCGGGGACTAACACTGAAGCTTTCTTT.

The count of this clone is one. The chain carries TRBV4-2 and TRBJ2-3, with TRBD2 matching 10 bases. Germline V CDR1 and CDR2: LGHNA, YNFKEQ. This CDR3 spans 20 amino acids. Unmatched junction bases numbered 19, after V lost 1 base and J lost 6 bases. The CDR3 nucleotides read TGTGCCAGCAGCCAAGGTATACTAGCGGGGACCTTTCCCCAGGGGGATACGCAGTATTTT. Protein: CASSQGILAGTFPQGDTQYF.

V and J are TRBV7-2 and TRBJ2-2, with D perhaps assigned TRBD1 or TRBD2 (7 bases each). Per germline, CDR1 SGHTA and CDR2 FQGNSA. The V gene lost 5 bases and the J gene lost 7 bases, with 20 bases spanning the gap. CDR3 length: 16 amino acids. The CDR3 DNA reads as TGTGCCAGCAGCCCCAGGACAGGTGGGGGGGGCGGGGAGCTGTTTTTT. Amino acids: CASSPRTGGGGGELFF. Supplemented by reference TRBV7-2 and TRBJ2-2, the full variable domain reads GAGVSQSPSNKVTEKGKDVELRCDPISGHTALYWYRQSLGQGLEFLIYFQGNSAPDKSGLPSDRFSAERTGGSVSTLTIQRTQQEDSAVYLCASSPRTGGGGGELFFGEGSRLTVL.